This TCR beta chain was recovered during a study of T and B cells in COVID-19 patients. This clonotype has just a few counts. Trimming pared 6 bases from V and 0 bases from J, leaving 10 bases between. The CDR3 loop spans 14 amino acids. Germline V gives CDR1 MNHEY, CDR2 SVGAGI. TRB rearrangements were amplified by multiplex PCR with BIOMED2 TRB-A/B primers. TCRdb fed the multiplex PCR reads into MiXCR, producing one record per CDR3 protein. The sample shows fewer than 15,000 distinct CDR3 sequences, 29% of them seen only once. Blood genomic DNA input for TRB amplification was 250-500 ng. The chain carries TRBV6-5 and TRBJ2-3, with D perhaps given as TRBD1 or TRBD2 (5 bases each). The source material was blood. This clonotype was sampled from a human donor who had recovered from COVID-19. The DNA for the CDR3 is TGTGCCAGCAGCCGGGACGGAAGCACAGATACGCAGTATTTT. It yields the protein CASSRDGSTDTQYF.